These 10 T cell receptor beta chains were all obtained from the same sample, sequenced in a study of PD-1 blockade in classical Hodgkin lymphoma. Libraries were prepared by immunoSEQ multiplex PCR; TCRdb keeps only in-frame clonotypes and omits some of them. Among roughly 55,000 clones, over 75% were seen once, and the ten largest hold 15% to 20%. Every patient had relapsed following autologous stem cell transplantation, and cohorts differed in brentuximab vedotin exposure. The input for sequencing was peripheral blood mononuclear cells (PBMCs), taken at baseline. The receptors were gathered from a human donor with classical Hodgkin lymphoma.

The J gene is TRBJ2-2, the V gene TRBV15; D gene unclear. V lost 1 base to trimming and J lost 6 bases, with 12 bases between them. The CDR3 spans 15 residues. Germline assignment: CDR1 LNHNV and CDR2 YYDKDF (reference sequence). CDR3 amino acids: CATSRGGTTAGELFF. The CDR3 nucleotides are TGTGCCACCAGCAGAGGCGGCACAACGGCCGGGGAGCTGTTTTTT.

The genes are TRBV7-2 and TRBJ2-4; D not certain. Germline assignment: CDR1 SGHTA and CDR2 FQGNSA. V was shortened by 10 bases and J by 9 bases, with 10 bases between the two germline ends. CDR3 length equals 10 residues. In DNA form, the CDR3 reads TGTGCCACCGGTTCCCGCATTCAGTACTTC. It encodes CATGSRIQYF.

This chain connects TRBV19 to TRBJ2-4; 9 nucleotides align to TRBD1. Germline values: CDR1 LNHDA, CDR2 SQIVND (reference sequence). V trimming: 6 bases; J trimming: 7 bases; junction bases outside the gene matches: 7. This CDR3 spans 14 amino acids. CDR3 region: CASSRGQGMNIQYF. The CDR3 nucleotides are TGTGCCAGTAGCCGAGGACAGGGGATGAACATTCAGTACTTC.

The genes are TRBV7-2 and TRBJ1-2, with D possibly TRBD1 on 6 matching bases. The CDR3 length is 13 residues. CDR1 is SGHTA, CDR2 FQGNSA, per germline. Trimming removed 2 bases from V and 7 bases from J, with 11 bases in between. In nucleotides, the CDR3 is TGTGCCAGCAGCTTACCAGGGGCATCTGGCTACACCTTC. The encoded protein is CASSLPGASGYTF. Based on the CDR3 plus reference TRBV7-2 and TRBJ1-2, the full variable domain is GAGVSQSPSNKVTEKGKDVELRCDPISGHTALYWYRQSLGQGLEFLIYFQGNSAPDKSGLPSDRFSAERTGGSVSTLTIQRTQQEDSAVYLCASSLPGASGYTFGSGTRLTVV.

The V gene is TRBV19, the J gene TRBJ1-1, with TRBD1 matching over 8 bases. Germline V gives CDR1 LNHDA, CDR2 SQIVND (reference sequence). The CDR3 contains 16 residues. The trim removed 6 bases at V and 0 bases at J, leaving 9 bases unmatched. CDR3 amino acids: CASRQGDRTMNTEAFF. The CDR3 DNA follows: TGTGCCAGTAGACAGGGGGACAGGACCATGAACACTGAAGCTTTCTTT.

The V and J genes are TRBV7-2 and TRBJ2-1, with 11 positions matching TRBD2. Germline CDR1 reads SGHTA; CDR2 reads FQGNSA. The CDR3 totals 15 residues. V was pared by 5 bases and J by 4 bases, with 4 bases of the junction left unmatched. The chain's CDR3 is CASSLTSGGYNEQFF. The CDR3 bases are TGTGCCAGCAGCCTTACTAGCGGGGGTTACAATGAGCAGTTCTTC.

This clone was counted a single time. DNA of the CDR3: TGCGCCAGCAGCCAAGATTCGGCAGGGTTTATGAACACTGAAGCTTTCTTT. Encoded protein: CASSQDSAGFMNTEAFF. V usage is TRBV4-3 and J usage is TRBJ1-1; D is perhaps TRBD1 (5 bases). Germline CDR1 and CDR2: LGHNA and YSLEER. The V end was cut by 0 bases, the J end by 0 bases, with 14 bases between. This CDR3 is built from 17 residues.

V is TRBV18 and J is TRBJ1-5; D gene ambiguous. The V gene's germline CDR1 is KGHSH and CDR2 LQKENI. The CDR3 has 14 residues. Trimming took 6 bases from V and 2 from J, leaving 11 bases between them. CDR3 nucleotide sequence: TGTGCCAGCTCCCCTTCTTCGCGCAATCAGCCCCAGCATTTT. Protein product: CASSPSSRNQPQHF.

The gene calls are TRBV6-5 and TRBJ1-4, with 7 positions matching TRBD1. V lost 7 bases and J lost 3; bases outside the gene matches: 5. Germline CDR1 and CDR2: MNHEY and SVGAGI. This CDR3 is built from 14 residues. The CDR3 DNA reads TGTGCCAGCAAGGAGACAGGGCCTAATGAAAAACTGTTTTTT. Its protein is CASKETGPNEKLFF.

The chain joins TRBV7-2 to TRBJ2-1, with 13 bases identical to TRBD2. J gave up 0 bases and V 5 bases, and 7 bases lay outside the gene matches. The CDR3 runs 18 residues. Per germline, CDR1 SGHTA and CDR2 FQGNSA. The CDR3 is CASSPGLAGPISYNEQFF. The CDR3 DNA is TGTGCCAGCAGCCCGGGACTAGCGGGACCTATCTCCTACAATGAGCAGTTCTTC.